This TCR beta chain emerged from a study of T cell clones after liver transplantation (dated by TCRdb to between 2018 and 2020). Concerning the study at large: The samples were obtained from ITN030ST, a randomized trial that attempted immunosuppression withdrawal within 2 years after liver transplantation. The studied cohort comprised 8 liver transplant recipients, 3 classified as tolerant and 5 as non-tolerant. Blood samples were collected pre-transplant, pre-randomization before withdrawal, and post-randomization after either full withdrawal or failed withdrawal. Subjects received no induction therapy and standard immunosuppression until randomization at 12-24 months post-transplant. Of the eight recipients, a few were HCV-positive, while the remaining recipients had been transplanted for non-autoimmune, non-viral indications. Tolerance was defined as complete withdrawal of immunosuppression for at least one year without a rise in liver enzymes beyond twice the upper limit of normal. After a pre-transplant mixed lymphocyte reaction, TCRbeta sequencing was used to pinpoint donor-reactive T cell clones, which were subsequently tracked in post-transplant blood. Third party-reactive TCRbeta sequences from pre-transplant MLRs were also identified as an antigen-independent comparator for donor-reactive sequences.

Unstimulated PBMCs, after thawing, were stained for CD3, CD4 and CD8 and then FACS-sorted into CD3+CD4+ and CD3+CD8+ populations. Each of the 8 studied subjects was randomized to immunosuppression withdrawal. The Qiagen DNeasy Blood and Tissue Kit was used for isolation of genomic DNA. Findings and caveats that apply to the study as a whole: Low numbers of available donor cells limited the measurable donor-reactive repertoire in a couple of subjects. Conclusions were preliminary, limited by small, heterogeneous patient numbers and non-standardized post-transplant time points. Once repertoire turnover was taken into account, donor-reactive detection showed a significant reduction for CD4 in 7 of 8 subjects and for CD8 in 8 of 8. A greater decline was seen for donor-reactive sequences than for third party-reactive sequences, suggesting partial antigen-specific deletion unrelated to withdrawal success. Because allograft tissue specimens were not available, migration of donor-reactive T cells into the graft, rather than deletion, may have occurred. A significant post-transplant decrease in circulating donor-reactive CD4 TCRbeta sequences was observed in most of the 8 subjects, irrespective of tolerance or HCV status.

Using immunoSEQ, frozen genomic DNA was subjected to high-throughput TCRbeta CDR3 sequencing, a process that included PCR amplification, mapping, bias correction and internal controls. The study's processing was this. Only productive rearrangements were retained, with each unique TCRbeta sequence defined by its CDR3 nucleotide sequence together with its V and J gene. Donor-reactive sequences required at least 5-fold expansion in CFSE-low cells versus unstimulated pre-transplant cells and at least 0.01% frequency. Minimum frequency thresholds were set for each subject based on the unstimulated sample with the lowest template count, ensuring at least 90% detection power. Jensen-Shannon divergence between the top 1000 TCRbeta sequences after and before transplant was used to measure repertoire turnover. Changes in detection of donor-reactive sequences were tested with two-sided Fisher's exact tests. As stored in TCRdb, this immuneACCESS dataset retains in-frame rearrangements with V and J assigned. A fraction of the clones does not appear; measured against another copy, unresolved V genes explain less than half of the discrepancy, and the remainder lacks a known reason. Clone size and the V and J calls come from that table; the DNA yielded D and trimming. This sample comprises tens of thousands of clones, around 78% of them detected only once. Less than 3.5% of the sample is held by the ten biggest clonotypes.

As regards this clone: Its antigen remains undetermined. No per-base quality is available; no much larger clone lies one base away.

The V end loses 4 bases and the J end loses 2 bases, and a stretch of 20 bases separates them. The CDR3 holds 17 amino acids from the cysteine to the phenylalanine. Just CDR3 DNA is preserved here, 51 bases in frame from base 1. According to the germline V gene, CDR1 reads MGHRA and CDR2 reads YSYEKL. The rearranged chain carries TRBV4-1 and TRBJ1-2, with no reliable assignment of the D segment. This receptor was taken from a human patient who received a liver transplant. Following a transplant, a fraction of the T cells may be traceable to the graft donor. The sequencing used CD4+ T cells from blood, collected at the 22-month timepoint. The CDR3 is CASSPASILTDNYGYTF. At the DNA level, the sequence is TGCGCCAGCAGCCCCGCCTCGATCCTCACGGACAACTATGGCTACACCTTC.